This TCR beta chain was found in a study of cytomegalovirus exposure and HLA in healthy donors. Points from the study as a whole: Productive rates of about 90% or about 30% were seen for most TCR beta V segments in an earlier analysis.

It was with 60 Vbeta and 13 Jbeta primers that the PCR ran. The repertoire was sequenced with immunoSEQ multiplex PCR; TCRdb's copy has only in-frame clones and lacks some. The repertoire includes approximately 170,000 clones, over 70% of them detected once, and roughly 1.4% sits in the top ten. Concerning this clone itself: Its antigen is not identified.

CDR3 length: 13 residues. In germline, CDR1 is SGHAT, CDR2 FQNNGV. V was clipped by 4 bases and J by 9 bases, with 14 bases between them. This chain links TRBV11-2 with TRBJ2-3; possible D gene TRBD2, 5 bases. The receptor's source is a man in his forties or fifties in good health and CMV-seropositive. Sequenced sample: PBMCs. In DNA form, the CDR3 reads TGTGCCAGCAGCTCGACCGCTCCGGGGACGCAGTATTTT. It is translated as CASSSTAPGTQYF.